Listed below are T cell receptor beta chains from one sample, sequenced in a study of blood T cells in healthy people across ages. TCRdb recomputed calls from the 5' RACE reads with MiXCR, one row per CDR3 protein. The table shows about 640,000 distinct CDR3 sequences, with about 28% occurring only once. The sample comprised blood. The receptors were gathered from a woman aged 80 or older in good health. Both conserved end residues are part of each CDR3. Fields, in order: clone size, J gene, V gene, D gene, CDR3 protein, CDR3 DNA. A D gene is named only where the DNA matches it firmly. Expanded clones get a size class; other rows say once, few or many, or leave the size out.

NA,TRBJ2-7,TRBV3-1,TRBD2,CASSQFRGGSYNEQYF,TGTGCCAGCAGCCAATTTCGGGGGGGGTCCTACAATGAGCAGTACTTC
many,TRBJ2-5,TRBV7-8,NA,CASTPRRLPGTQYF,TGTGCCAGCACCCCCCGAAGGCTACCAGGGACCCAGTACTTC
NA,TRBJ1-3,TRBV3-1,NA,CASSQVGSRNTIYF,TGTGCCAGCAGCCAAGTCGGCAGCAGAAACACCATATATTTT
NA,TRBJ1-1,TRBV5-1,NA,CASSLGDARHPGEAFF,TGCGCCAGCAGCTTGGGGGATGCGAGACATCCTGGCGAAGCTTTCTTT
many,TRBJ2-7,TRBV29-1,NA,CSVLYEQYF,TGCAGCGTTCTCTACGAGCAGTACTTC
few,TRBJ2-7,TRBV6-1,NA,CASSGRGERNNEQYF,TGTGCCAGCAGTGGCCGGGGTGAGCGGAACAATGAGCAGTACTTC
few,TRBJ2-5,TRBV20-1,TRBD1,CSALEQGYEQYF,TGCAGTGCCTTGGAACAGGGGTATGAGCAGTACTTC
many,TRBJ2-1,TRBV20-1,TRBD1,CSARSPATGASYNEQFF,TGCAGTGCTAGGTCCCCGGCGACAGGGGCCTCCTACAATGAGCAGTTCTTC
NA,TRBJ1-3,TRBV9,NA,CASSVGASGNTIYF,TGTGCCAGCAGCGTAGGCGCGAGCGGAAACACCATATATTTT
many,TRBJ1-2,TRBV20-1,NA,CSAVTDYGYTF,TGCAGTGCCGTGACAGACTATGGCTACACCTTC
many,TRBJ2-1,TRBV4-2,TRBD2,CASSQGQSSGSYNEQFF,TGTGCCAGCAGCCAAGGGCAGTCTAGCGGGAGTTACAATGAGCAGTTCTTC
many,TRBJ1-2,TRBV7-8,NA,CASSLDRQTNYGYTF,TGTGCCAGCAGCTTAGATCGTCAGACTAACTATGGCTACACCTTC
many,TRBJ2-1,TRBV9,TRBD2,CASSSTFSGGSHNEQFF,TGTGCCAGCAGCTCGACTTTTAGCGGGGGGAGCCACAATGAGCAGTTCTTC
NA,TRBJ2-1,TRBV5-1,NA,CASSLATGGNEQFF,TGCGCCAGCAGCTTGGCCACAGGAGGGAATGAGCAGTTCTTC
many,TRBJ2-3,TRBV20-1,NA,CSARTPPSQGGGGPDTQYF,TGCAGTGCAAGGACCCCACCCTCGCAGGGGGGGGGCGGCCCAGATACGCAGTATTTT
NA,TRBJ1-2,TRBV7-2,NA,CASSLLSVVTNYGYTF,TGTGCCAGCAGCTTATTGTCGGTAGTTACTAACTATGGCTACACCTTC